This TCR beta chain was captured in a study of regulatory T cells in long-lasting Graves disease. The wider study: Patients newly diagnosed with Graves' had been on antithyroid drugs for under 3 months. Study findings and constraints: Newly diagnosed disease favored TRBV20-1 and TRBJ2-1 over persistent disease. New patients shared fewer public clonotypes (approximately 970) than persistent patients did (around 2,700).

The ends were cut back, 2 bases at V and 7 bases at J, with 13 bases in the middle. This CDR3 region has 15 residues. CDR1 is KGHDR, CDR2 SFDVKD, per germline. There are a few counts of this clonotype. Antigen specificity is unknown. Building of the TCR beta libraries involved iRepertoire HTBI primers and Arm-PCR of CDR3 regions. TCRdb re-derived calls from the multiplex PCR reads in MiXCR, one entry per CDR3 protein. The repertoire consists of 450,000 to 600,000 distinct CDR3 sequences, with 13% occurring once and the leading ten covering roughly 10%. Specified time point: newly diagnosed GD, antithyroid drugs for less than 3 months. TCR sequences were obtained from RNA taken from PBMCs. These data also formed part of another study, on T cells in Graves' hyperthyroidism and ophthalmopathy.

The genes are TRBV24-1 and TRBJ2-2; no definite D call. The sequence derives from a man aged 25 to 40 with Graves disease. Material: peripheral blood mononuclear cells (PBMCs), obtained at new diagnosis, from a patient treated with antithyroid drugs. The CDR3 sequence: CATSDYRNKIGELFF. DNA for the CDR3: TGTGCCACCAGTGATTACAGAAATAAGATCGGGGAGCTGTTTTTT.